The entry below describes one TCR beta chain. The sample is drawn from a study of shared clonotypes between healthy human individuals. The CDR3 has 16 amino acids. Trimming took off 2 bases at V and 0 bases at J, with 10 bases between the two ends. CDR1 and CDR2 from the germline V gene are KGHSH and LQKENI. The repertoire was sequenced with immunoSEQ multiplex PCR; TCRdb's copy has only in-frame clones and lacks some. The table has about 730,000 clones, roughly two thirds seen once. This receptor was taken from a woman aged 30 to 39 in good health. The genes are TRBV18 and TRBJ1-4; D call uncertain. The sample taken for sequencing was memory CD4+ T cells sorted from blood. The subset denotes: CD45RA-negative fraction. CDR3 sequence: CASSPTSYATNEKLFF. The CDR3 DNA reads TGTGCCAGCTCACCAACGTCATATGCAACTAATGAAAAACTGTTTTTT.